These 18 T cell receptor beta chains came from one sample sequenced in a study of blood T cell repertoires in COVID-19. Sequencing was performed with immunoSEQ multiplex PCR; in TCRdb, only in-frame clones are kept and a portion is missing. The sample records more than 200,000 clones, over 75% being singletons. Sequenced input: PBMCs or T cells enriched from blood (not recorded which). Receptors originate from a man in his forties or fifties who had recovered from COVID-19.

The rearrangement links TRBV5-1 to TRBJ2-7, with 7 bases aligning to TRBD2. The CDR3 length is 14 residues. Germline loops: CDR1 SGHRS, CDR2 YFSETQ. V lost 5 bases and J lost 5; bases outside the gene matches: 10. In DNA form, the CDR3 reads TGCGCCAGCAGAAGGGAGGGCCAGACTCACGAGCAGTACTTC. This sequence encodes CASRREGQTHEQYF.

This clone was seen a single time. This chain uses TRBV15 with TRBJ1-5; unclear D gene. Germline lookup yields CDR1 LNHNV and CDR2 YYDKDF (reference sequence). The CDR3 consists of 18 residues. V dropped 5 bases and J dropped 0 bases, with 20 bases sitting between them. CDR3 residues: CATSRLYQVPYSNQPQHF. The CDR3 DNA is TGTGCCACCAGCCGGCTATATCAGGTGCCGTATAGCAATCAGCCCCAGCATTTT.

The chain carries TRBV11-3 and TRBJ2-3, with 7 bases fitting TRBD2. The V segment lost 5 bases and the J segment 5 bases; nucleotides outside the gene matches: 10. Germline values: CDR1 SGHNT, CDR2 YENEEA. The CDR3 has 15 amino acids. The CDR3 region is CASSKSSGELDTQYF. Here the CDR3 DNA reads TGTGCCAGCAGCAAGAGCAGCGGGGAATTAGATACGCAGTATTTT.

The rearrangement joins TRBV19 to TRBJ2-7; 7 positions agree with TRBD1. V shed 5 bases, J shed 1 base, and the junction held 8 bases outside the gene matches. CDR3 length equals 15 residues. Per germline, CDR1 LNHDA and CDR2 SQIVND (reference sequence). The CDR3 coding sequence is TGTGCCAGTAGTCCGGGCAGGGGGAGTTCCTACGAGCAGTACTTC. This gives the protein CASSPGRGSSYEQYF.

CDR3: CASSPIDRDGSPLHF. The CDR3 DNA reads TGTGCCAGCTCACCGATAGACAGGGACGGTTCACCCCTCCACTTT. The chain has TRBV18 and TRBJ1-6, with 7 bases identical to TRBD1. V lost 3 bases and J lost 9; bases outside the gene matches: 8. This CDR3 contains 15 residues. Germline-derived CDR1 and CDR2 are KGHSH and LQKENI. Full variable domain (missing parts from reference TRBV18 and TRBJ1-6): NAGVMQNPRHLVRRRGQEARLRCSPMKGHSHVYWYRQLPEEGLKFMVYLQKENIIDESGMPKERFSAEFPKEGPSILRIQQVVRGDSAAYFCASSPIDRDGSPLHFGNGTRLTVT.

The chain uses TRBV19 and TRBJ1-6; possible D gene TRBD1, 5 bases. Germline values: CDR1 LNHDA, CDR2 SQIVND (reference sequence). Trimming stripped 3 bases from V and 10 bases from J, with 13 bases between. The CDR3 contains 14 residues. The CDR3 bases are TGTGCCAGTAGTATGGGGCAGGGTGGATCACCCCTCCACTTT. As protein: CASSMGQGGSPLHF.

The chain links TRBV1 to TRBJ2-2; the DNA was not compared with TRBD2, the D call given in the table. TRBV1 is classified as a pseudogene. The CDR3 is 19 residues long. For the CDR3, the DNA is TGCACCAGCAGCCTTCAATTCCTAGCGGGAGACGGAGGCACCGGGGAGCTGTTTTTT. Amino acids: CTSSLQFLAGDGGTGELFF.

The J gene is TRBJ1-2, the V gene TRBV30; D gene uncertain. This CDR3 spans 12 amino acids. Germline loops: CDR1 GTSNPN, CDR2 SVGIG (reference sequence). Trimming removed 0 bases from V and 8 bases from J, with 10 bases in between. The CDR3 nucleotides read TGTGCCTGGAGTGTGACTCGGGAGGGCTACACCTTC. Its translation: CAWSVTREGYTF. The full variable domain, rest sourced from reference TRBV30 and TRBJ1-2, is SQTIHQWPATLVQPVGSPLSLECTVEGTSNPNLYWYRQAAGRGLQLLFYSVGIGQISSEVPQNLSASRPQDRQFILSSKKLLLSDSGFYLCAWSVTREGYTFGSGTRLTVV.

Turning to this clone: This CDR3 is also generated by other DNA sequences in the sample. V usage is TRBV18 and J usage is TRBJ1-2; 8 bases are shared with TRBD1. This CDR3 comprises 13 residues. The ends lost 3 bases at V and 4 bases at J; junction bases unmatched: 1. CDR1 is KGHSH, CDR2 LQKENI, per germline. CDR3 bases: TGTGCCAGCTCACCCGACAGGGGCTATGGCTACACCTTC. This translates into CASSPDRGYGYTF.

V gene TRBV19 combines with J gene TRBJ1-5; 7 nucleotides align to TRBD1. The V and J ends lost 5 bases and 3 bases, in that order; junction bases with no gene match: 10. CDR3 length: 16 residues. Germline assignment: CDR1 LNHDA and CDR2 SQIVND (reference sequence). The CDR3 protein is CASSEGGRGDNQPQHF. For the CDR3, the DNA is TGTGCCAGTAGTGAAGGGGGCAGAGGAGACAATCAGCCCCAGCATTTT.

CDR3 in amino acids: CASGRADFF. CDR3 in DNA: TGTGCCAGCGGTCGAGCCGATTTCTTT. The chain joins TRBV28 to TRBJ1-1, with D uncertain. The CDR3 runs 9 residues. Germline CDR1 MDHEN, CDR2 SYDVKM. Between the trimmed V and J ends, which lost 8 bases and 13 bases, there was a span of 11 bases. The full variable domain, rest sourced from reference TRBV28 and TRBJ1-1, is DVKVTQSSRYLVKRTGEKVFLECVQDMDHENMFWYRQDPGLGLRLIYFSYDVKMKEKGDIPEGYSVSREKKERFSLILESASTNQTSMYLCASGRADFFGQGTRLTVV.

The chain combines TRBV7-2 with TRBJ1-5; D gene ambiguous. V gave up 2 bases and J gave up 6 bases, with 8 bases separating them. In germline, CDR1 is SGHTA, CDR2 FQGNSA. This CDR3 region has 13 residues. The CDR3 region is CASSLRVVQPQHF. The CDR3 DNA sequence: TGTGCCAGCAGCTTACGGGTTGTTCAGCCCCAGCATTTT.

The rearrangement joins TRBV21-1 to TRBJ2-7; the table's TRBD2 call for D was not verified on the DNA. TRBV21-1 is a listed pseudogene. The CDR3 loop spans 15 amino acids. The CDR3 here is CASSPSCDISYEQYF. The DNA of the CDR3 is TGTGCCAGCAGCCCTAGTTGTGATATCTCCTACGAGCAGTACTTC.

The V gene is TRBV5-1, the J gene TRBJ2-2; 8 bases are a match to TRBD1. This CDR3 spans 17 amino acids. V shed 3 bases and J 5 bases; nucleotides not matched to a gene: 12. Germline V gene data show CDR1 as SGHRS and CDR2 as YFSETQ. The CDR3 nucleotides are TGCGCCAGCAGCTCCCACTCAGGGGGCGCCCGAACCGGGGAGCTGTTTTTT. This encodes CASSSHSGGARTGELFF.

The V call is TRBV7-9, the J call TRBJ2-7; no reliable D call. The V end lost 1 base, the J end lost 5 bases, and 9 bases lay between the germline ends. CDR3 length equals 13 residues. CDR1 is SEHNR, CDR2 FQNEAQ, per germline (reference sequence). In nucleotides, the CDR3 is TGTGCCAGCAGCTTAGGGCAGATCGACGAGCAGTACTTC. It codes for CASSLGQIDEQYF.

V and J are TRBV9 and TRBJ1-2; D may be TRBD1 (6 bases). Trimming cost V 0 bases and J 4 bases, with 10 bases left between them. Germline CDR1 and CDR2: SGDLS and YYNGEE. There are 14 residues in the CDR3. This chain's CDR3 is CASSVADRTYGYTF. The CDR3, as DNA: TGTGCCAGCAGCGTAGCGGACAGAACCTATGGCTACACCTTC.

The rearrangement links TRBV21-1 to TRBJ1-5; the table's D call TRBD1 went unverified against the DNA. TRBV21-1 counts as a pseudogene. The CDR3 totals 14 residues. CDR3 amino acids: CASQTPYSNQPQHF. The CDR3 DNA reads as TGTGCCAGCCAGACACCTTATAGCAATCAGCCCCAGCATTTT.

V and J are TRBV18 and TRBJ1-5, with D unresolved. V lost 3 bases and J lost 6, with 15 bases in between. This CDR3 is built from 15 residues. The germline gives CDR1 KGHSH, CDR2 LQKENI. Here the CDR3 reads CASSPGNSFGQPQHF. For the CDR3, the DNA is TGTGCCAGCTCACCGGGCAACTCCTTTGGTCAGCCCCAGCATTTT.